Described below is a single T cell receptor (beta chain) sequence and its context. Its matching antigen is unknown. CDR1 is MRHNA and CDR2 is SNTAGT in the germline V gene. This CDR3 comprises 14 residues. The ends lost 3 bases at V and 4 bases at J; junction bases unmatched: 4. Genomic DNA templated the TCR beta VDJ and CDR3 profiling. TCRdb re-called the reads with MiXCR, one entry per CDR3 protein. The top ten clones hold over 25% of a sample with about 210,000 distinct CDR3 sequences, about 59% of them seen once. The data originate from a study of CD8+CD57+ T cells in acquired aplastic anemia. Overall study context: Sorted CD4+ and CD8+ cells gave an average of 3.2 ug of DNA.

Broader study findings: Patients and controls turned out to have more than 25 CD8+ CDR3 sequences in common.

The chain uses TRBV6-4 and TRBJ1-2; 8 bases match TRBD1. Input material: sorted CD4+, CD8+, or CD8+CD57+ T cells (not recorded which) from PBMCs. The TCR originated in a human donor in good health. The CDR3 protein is CASSEIDRGYGYTF. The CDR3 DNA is TGTGCCAGCAGTGAAATCGACAGGGGCTATGGCTACACCTTC.